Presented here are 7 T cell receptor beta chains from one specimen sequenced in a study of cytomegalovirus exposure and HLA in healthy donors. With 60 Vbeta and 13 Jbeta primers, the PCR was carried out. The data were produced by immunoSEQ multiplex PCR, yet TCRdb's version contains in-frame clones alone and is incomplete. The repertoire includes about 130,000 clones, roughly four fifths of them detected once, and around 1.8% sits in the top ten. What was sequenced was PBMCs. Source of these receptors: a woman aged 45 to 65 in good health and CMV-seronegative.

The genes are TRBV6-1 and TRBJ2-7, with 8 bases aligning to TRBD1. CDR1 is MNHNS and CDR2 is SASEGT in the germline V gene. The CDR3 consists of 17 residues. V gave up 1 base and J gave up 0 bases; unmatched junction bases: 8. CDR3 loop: CASSEVRTGSSSYEQYF. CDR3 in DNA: TGTGCCAGCAGTGAAGTACGGACAGGGTCATCCTCCTACGAGCAGTACTTC.

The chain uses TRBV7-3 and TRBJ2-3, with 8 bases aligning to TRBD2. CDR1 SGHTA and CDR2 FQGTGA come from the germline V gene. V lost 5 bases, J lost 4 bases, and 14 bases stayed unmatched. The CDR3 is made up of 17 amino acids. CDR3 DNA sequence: TGTGCCAGCAGCAAGACCGCTGGCGGGAGGACGGCAGATACGCAGTATTTT. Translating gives CASSKTAGGRTADTQYF.

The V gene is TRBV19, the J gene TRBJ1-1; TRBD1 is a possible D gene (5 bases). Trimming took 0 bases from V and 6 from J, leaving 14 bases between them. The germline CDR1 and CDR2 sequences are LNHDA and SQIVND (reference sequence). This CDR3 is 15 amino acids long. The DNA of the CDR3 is TGTGCCAGTAGTATAGATCAGGGAATACTACCTGAAGCTTTCTTT. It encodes CASSIDQGILPEAFF.

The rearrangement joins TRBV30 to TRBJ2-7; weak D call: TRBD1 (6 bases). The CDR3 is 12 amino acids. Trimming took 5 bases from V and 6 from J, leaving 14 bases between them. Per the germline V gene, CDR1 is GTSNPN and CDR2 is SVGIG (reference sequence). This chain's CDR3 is CAWGPTGCEQYF. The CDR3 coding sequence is TGTGCCTGGGGCCCAACAGGGTGCGAGCAGTACTTC.

The CDR3 coding sequence is TGTGCCAGCAGCTTAATAGGACTTCTGAACGGGGAGCTGTTTTTT. Translation: CASSLIGLLNGELFF. V is TRBV7-2 and J is TRBJ2-2; maybe TRBD2 (5 bases). Trimming took 2 bases from V and 7 from J, leaving 14 bases between them. Per the germline V gene, CDR1 is SGHTA and CDR2 is FQGNSA. CDR3 length: 15 amino acids.

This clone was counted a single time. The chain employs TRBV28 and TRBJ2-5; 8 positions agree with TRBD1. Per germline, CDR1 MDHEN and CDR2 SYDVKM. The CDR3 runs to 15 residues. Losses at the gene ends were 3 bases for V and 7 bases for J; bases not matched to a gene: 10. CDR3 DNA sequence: TGTGCCAGCAGTTTGACAGGGGCAATCAGTGGGACCCAGTACTTC. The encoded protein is CASSLTGAISGTQYF.

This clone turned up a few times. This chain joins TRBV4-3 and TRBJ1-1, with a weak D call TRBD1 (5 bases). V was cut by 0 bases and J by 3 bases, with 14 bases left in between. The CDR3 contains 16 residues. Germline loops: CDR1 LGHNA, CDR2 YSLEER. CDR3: CASSQDVLGGDTEAFF. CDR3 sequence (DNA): TGCGCCAGCAGCCAAGACGTTCTCGGAGGGGACACTGAAGCTTTCTTT.